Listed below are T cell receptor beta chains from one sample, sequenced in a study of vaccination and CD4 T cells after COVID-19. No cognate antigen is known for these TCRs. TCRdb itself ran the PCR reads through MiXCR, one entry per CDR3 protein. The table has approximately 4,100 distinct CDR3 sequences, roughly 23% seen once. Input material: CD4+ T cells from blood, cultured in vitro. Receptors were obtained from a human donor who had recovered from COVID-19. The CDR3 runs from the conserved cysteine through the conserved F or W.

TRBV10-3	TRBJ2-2	CAISPSGVGTGELFF
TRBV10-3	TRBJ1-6	CAISDSPGQGSSPLHF
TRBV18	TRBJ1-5	CASSPGQGANQPQHF
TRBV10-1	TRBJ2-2	CASSESGRGELFF
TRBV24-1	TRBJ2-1	CATSDARGEEQFF
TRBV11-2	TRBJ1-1	CASSSDSKGDTEAFF
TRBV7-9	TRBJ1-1	CASSFQGGLNTEAFF
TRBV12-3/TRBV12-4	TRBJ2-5	CASRNTQYF
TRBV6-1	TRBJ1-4	CASRDLGNEKLFF
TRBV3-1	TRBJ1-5	CASSPDSYSNQPQHF
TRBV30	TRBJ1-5	CAWSVPGTGNQPQHF
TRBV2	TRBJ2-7	CASSLLSLGEQYF
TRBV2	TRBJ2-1	CASSPLSGGDLYNEQFF
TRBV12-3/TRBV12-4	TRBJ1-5	CASSLSAGGGNQPQHF
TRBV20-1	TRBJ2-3	CSASDSTSTDTQYF
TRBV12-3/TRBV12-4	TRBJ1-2	CASSPTPPGSGGYTF
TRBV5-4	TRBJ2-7	CASSQRWGDQYEQYF
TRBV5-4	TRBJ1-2	CASSFGQGVYGYTF
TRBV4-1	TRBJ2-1	CASSQDRGQGENEQFF
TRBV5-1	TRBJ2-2	CASSLQGSGELFF
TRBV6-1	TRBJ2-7	CASKPRQAPYEQYF
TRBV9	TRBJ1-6	CASSVDALSSYNSPLHF
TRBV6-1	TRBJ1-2	CASSPGTGRYDGYTF
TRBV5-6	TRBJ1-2	CASSPDRYYGYTF
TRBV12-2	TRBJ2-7	CASRLVVGTQSYEQYF
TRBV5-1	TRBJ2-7	CASSLDRGAYEQYF
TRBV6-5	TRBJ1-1	CASSYGQNTEAFF
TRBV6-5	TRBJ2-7	CASSYYSESEQYF
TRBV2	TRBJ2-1	CATKGRIYNEQFF
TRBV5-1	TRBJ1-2	CASSRDTGANGYTF
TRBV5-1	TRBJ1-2	CASSLQEAYGYTF
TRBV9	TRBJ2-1	CASSVVSSGYNEQFF
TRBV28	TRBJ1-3	CASRVDSSGNTIYF
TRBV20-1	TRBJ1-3	CSARKQGAGGNTIYF
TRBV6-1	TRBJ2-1	CASSDSYNEQFF
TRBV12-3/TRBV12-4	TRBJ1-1	CASSFGQALAEAFF
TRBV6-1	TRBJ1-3	CASRSGQTGNTIYF